This TCR beta chain came from a study of cytomegalovirus exposure and HLA in healthy donors. Study-wide results and limits: A previous analysis found most TCR beta V segments productive roughly 90% or roughly 30% of the time. CMV serostatus was the only recorded immune exposure for donors.

This clone was counted only a few times. What it binds is unknown. It was with 60 Vbeta and 13 Jbeta primers that the PCR ran. Repertoires were generated with immunoSEQ multiplex PCR, while TCRdb's copy carries only in-frame clones and drops some. Of about 160,000 clones listed, 65% to 80% are singletons. V shed 4 bases, J shed 1 base, and the junction held 6 bases outside the gene matches. The CDR3 runs to 15 residues. CDR1 SNHLY and CDR2 FYNNEI come from the germline V gene. V is TRBV2 and J is TRBJ1-1; TRBD1 matches 7 bases. This TCR was sampled from a woman in her thirties or forties in good health and CMV-seropositive. Sequencing used PBMCs. The CDR3 DNA sequence: TGTGCCAGCAGTGTTAACAGGGGACCGAACACTGAAGCTTTCTTT. It translates to CASSVNRGPNTEAFF.